This is a list of T cell receptor beta chains from one sample in a study of technical replicates of blood from several donors. Sequencing was performed with immunoSEQ multiplex PCR; in TCRdb, only in-frame clones are kept and a portion is missing. The sample carries some 11,000 clones, approximately 93% recorded once. The sample taken for sequencing was PBMCs. These receptors came from a human donor in good health. The conserved cysteine and the conserved F or W are not part of the CDR3 here. Each record gives: V gene, J gene, CDR3 protein.

>TRBV7-9|TRBJ2-2
ASSPLSGAGELF
>TRBV7-2|TRBJ2-1
ASSLDSLGWGEQF
>TRBV2|TRBJ2-3
ASSGALAGSTDTQY
>TRBV6-5|TRBJ2-3
ASSRQGGEDTQY
>TRBV10-3|TRBJ2-7
AISEEEDLREQY
>TRBV1|TRBJ1-2
TSSFIKADNPYGYT
>TRBV6-5|TRBJ2-7
ASTYSGSGTYEQY
>TRBV7-9|TRBJ2-5
ASSLGGTSYQETQY
>TRBV19|TRBJ1-1
ASTIGRGLGEAF
>TRBV5-4|TRBJ1-5
ASSYRAGRLFSNQPQH
>TRBV30|TRBJ1-5
AWSKGVNQPQH
>TRBV5-1|TRBJ2-7
ASSPTGTDTYEQY
>TRBV27|TRBJ1-2
ASRPRGKGYT
>TRBV27|TRBJ2-2
ASSWSLAGVTGELF
>TRBV19|TRBJ2-1
ASSPGTGFYNEQF
>TRBV30|TRBJ1-1
AWSAPWGDTEAF
>TRBV5-1|TRBJ2-3
ASSWGRGGPTDTQY
>TRBV28|TRBJ2-6
ASSLFGLAGGPGANVLT
>TRBV29-1|TRBJ1-2
SASEGDYGYT
>TRBV6-5|TRBJ2-1
ASSYSTGYEQF
>TRBV6-5|TRBJ1-5
ASSQIGQANQPQH
>TRBV10-2|TRBJ2-1
ARGGTLYNEQF
>TRBV5-1|TRBJ2-5
ASSLAGGRETQY
>TRBV11-3|TRBJ1-1
ASSQTAMNTEAF
>TRBV30|TRBJ2-7
AWGSGTAHYEQY
>TRBV5-5|TRBJ2-3
ASSLVPSGNLLTDTQY
>TRBV30|TRBJ2-3
AWDRGTDTQY
>TRBV19|TRBJ1-4
ASMDTSGPSNEKLF
>TRBV18|TRBJ1-2
ASSPRGTGATYGYT
>TRBV7-3|TRBJ2-1
ASRPGQGFGNEQF
>TRBV19|TRBJ2-5
ASSRNSIGQGAETQY
>TRBV11-2|TRBJ2-2
ASSASGSNTGELF
>TRBV5-6|TRBJ2-1
ASSLVEGPYNEQF
>TRBV7-9|TRBJ2-7
ASSSDVVAGGTYEQY
>TRBV25-1|TRBJ1-2
ASSEVGTGNYGYT
>TRBV9|TRBJ1-1
ASQAEVNTEAF
>TRBV7-9|TRBJ1-2
ASSSDRATYGYT
>TRBV4-2|TRBJ2-7
ASSLTSGDKQY
>TRBV18|TRBJ2-3
ASSYAGDRGQRDTQY
>TRBV5-1|TRBJ2-1
ASTQTASYNEQF
>TRBV27|TRBJ2-3
ASRRSPGTRTDTQY
>TRBV4-1|TRBJ1-5
ASSQEDRGMSNQPQH
>TRBV28|TRBJ1-4
ASSLPVPSEKLF
>TRBV2|TRBJ2-2
ASHRQGPGELF
>TRBV7-8|TRBJ2-7
ASSHRSLGGEQY
>TRBV9|TRBJ1-4
ASSVEAGGATNEKLF
>TRBV10-2|TRBJ1-3
ASSEGVSGNTIY
>TRBV28|TRBJ2-7
ASRTYSALVEQY
>TRBV7-3|TRBJ1-1
ASSFPGQSEAF
>TRBV7-2|TRBJ2-7
ASSPPPGTAYEQY
>TRBV27|TRBJ2-1
ASTKGTSGYNEQF